The 19 T cell receptor beta chains reported below all come from one sample, sequenced in a study of T cell clones after liver transplantation. The table came from immunoSEQ multiplex PCR; TCRdb's copy has only in-frame clones and leaves some out. The sample yields some 120,000 clones, approximately 90% seen once. Specimen: CD4+ T cells from blood, collected 12 months after liver transplant. Source of these receptors: a human patient who received a liver transplant. T cells may partly derive from the graft donor.

This clone appeared a few times. This chain connects TRBV9 to TRBJ2-7, with 8 positions matching TRBD2. J was trimmed by 6 bases and V by 0 bases; bases with no gene match: 5. This CDR3 region has 14 residues. From germline, CDR1 is SGDLS and CDR2 YYNGEE. The CDR3 reads CASSVGLAPLEQYF. CDR3 in DNA: TGTGCCAGCAGCGTAGGACTAGCGCCCCTCGAGCAGTACTTC.

In DNA form, the CDR3 reads TGTGCCAGCAGCAAGGACAGGGGAGTTTTCAATGAGCAGTTCTTC. As protein: CASSKDRGVFNEQFF. This chain links TRBV11-3 with TRBJ2-1; TRBD1 agrees at 9 bases. Germline V gene lookup returns CDR1 SGHNT and CDR2 YENEEA. V was clipped by 5 bases and J by 6 bases; unmatched bases: 8. The CDR3 has 15 residues.

The chain links TRBV5-1 to TRBJ2-7, with TRBD2 matching 8 bases. Per the germline V gene, CDR1 is SGHRS and CDR2 is YFSETQ. Germline trimming cut 0 bases from V and 2 bases from J; bases unmatched to any gene: 4. The CDR3 runs to 15 residues. The CDR3 DNA follows: TGCGCCAGCAGCTTGGGCGGGGGGCGCGCCTACGAGCAGTACTTC. It yields the protein CASSLGGGRAYEQYF.

This clone was counted between two and nine times. This chain links TRBV11-2 with TRBJ1-5; 10 bases align to TRBD1. CDR1 SGHAT and CDR2 FQNNGV come from the germline V gene. V shed 3 bases, J shed 7 bases, and the junction held 9 bases outside the gene matches. The CDR3 contains 16 residues. Here the CDR3 DNA reads TGTGCCAGCAGCTTGGGGGACAGGGGAGGGGAACAGCCCCAGCATTTT. Protein: CASSLGDRGGEQPQHF.

The chain carries TRBV9 and TRBJ2-1; D uncertain. Between the trimmed V and J ends, which lost 0 bases and 1 base, there was a span of 8 bases. Germline lookup yields CDR1 SGDLS and CDR2 YYNGEE. The CDR3 is made up of 15 amino acids. The CDR3 DNA reads as TGTGCCAGCAGCGTAGAACTTAGTTCCTACAATGAGCAGTTCTTC. Protein sequence: CASSVELSSYNEQFF.

This clone was seen more than once but under ten times. The rearrangement uses TRBV11-2 and TRBJ2-4; 9 bases match TRBD2. V trimming: 4 bases; J trimming: 8 bases; junction bases outside the gene matches: 6. The CDR3 loop spans 14 amino acids. Germline V gene lookup returns CDR1 SGHAT and CDR2 FQNNGV. This CDR3 reads CASSSGGGADIQYF. The DNA of the CDR3 is TGTGCCAGCAGCTCGGGCGGGGGGGCTGACATTCAGTACTTC. The complete variable domain, with remaining parts taken from reference TRBV11-2 and TRBJ2-4, reads EAGVAQSPRYKIIEKRQSVAFWCNPISGHATLYWYQQILGQGPKLLIQFQNNGVVDDSQLPKDRFSAERLKGVDSTLKIQPAKLEDSAVYLCASSSGGGADIQYFGAGTRLSVL.

The chain recombines TRBV21-1 with TRBJ2-7; the table assigns TRBD1, which was not confirmed against the DNA. TRBV21-1 is listed as a pseudogene. The CDR3 is 15 amino acids. The CDR3 reads CASSRDRDTSYEQYF. The DNA for the CDR3 is TGTGCCAGCAGCAGAGACCGGGACACTTCCTACGAGCAGTACTTC.

This clone appeared a few times. The chain couples TRBV15 to TRBJ1-5; possibly TRBD1 for D (5 bases). The V end was cut by 3 bases, the J end by 11 bases, with 17 bases between. Germline loops: CDR1 LNHNV, CDR2 YYDKDF (reference sequence). This CDR3 has 14 residues. The CDR3 DNA reads as TGTGCCACCAGCAGCGGTTTTGGGGACGTAGCCCAGCATTTT. It specifies CATSSGFGDVAQHF.

With regard to this clone: Relative to the germline gene, one junction end is altered; a read error may explain this. V and J are TRBV15 and TRBJ1-1; D not certain. The CDR3 contains 15 residues. CDR1 and CDR2 from the germline V gene are LNHNV and YYDKDF (reference sequence). The CDR3: CATSGARQTNTEAHF. CDR3 in DNA: TGTGCCACCAGCGGAGCACGGCAGACGAACACTGAAGCTCACTTT.

This clone was seen once. CDR3 sequence (DNA): TGTGCCAGCAGTCATGGGACAGCCTCGACGGAGACCCAGTACTTC. This codes for CASSHGTASTETQYF. The chain combines TRBV9 with TRBJ2-5, with TRBD1 matching over 7 bases. Germline CDR1 reads SGDLS; CDR2 reads YYNGEE. V trimming: 5 bases; J trimming: 5 bases; junction bases outside the gene matches: 12. This CDR3 has 15 residues.

This clone was counted once. The chain recombines TRBV4-1 with TRBJ2-1; no definite D call. V was pared by 1 base and J by 6 bases, with 10 bases between. The CDR3 runs to 14 residues. Germline V gene data show CDR1 as MGHRA and CDR2 as YSYEKL. CDR3 residues: CASSQASTFNEQFF. DNA for the CDR3: TGCGCCAGCAGCCAAGCATCAACTTTCAATGAGCAGTTCTTC.

This chain links TRBV7-2 with TRBJ2-1; D possibly matches TRBD1 or TRBD2 (5 bases each). This CDR3 has 15 residues. Germline CDR1 reads SGHTA; CDR2 reads FQGNSA. The V end was cut by 1 base, the J end by 7 bases, with 14 bases between. The CDR3 DNA reads as TGTGCCAGCAGCTTAGACTTCGGGGCTTGGAATGAGCAGTTCTTC. Translation gives CASSLDFGAWNEQFF. Looking up the rest from reference TRBV7-2 and TRBJ2-1 gives the full variable domain: GAGVSQSPSNKVTEKGKDVELRCDPISGHTALYWYRQSLGQGLEFLIYFQGNSAPDKSGLPSDRFSAERTGGSVSTLTIQRTQQEDSAVYLCASSLDFGAWNEQFFGPGTRLTVL.

The CDR3 loop is CASRGGFTEAFF. For the CDR3, the DNA is TGTGCCAGCAGGGGCGGCTTCACTGAAGCTTTCTTT. J is TRBJ1-1 and V is TRBV28; D uncertain. The CDR3 spans 12 residues. V was shortened by 6 bases and J by 4 bases, with 9 bases between the two germline ends. Germline V gene sequence: CDR1 MDHEN, CDR2 SYDVKM. The whole variable domain, filled in from reference TRBV28 and TRBJ1-1, reads DVKVTQSSRYLVKRTGEKVFLECVQDMDHENMFWYRQDPGLGLRLIYFSYDVKMKEKGDIPEGYSVSREKKERFSLILESASTNQTSMYLCASRGGFTEAFFGQGTRLTVV.

The rearrangement joins TRBV4-1 to TRBJ2-7; perhaps TRBD1 as D (5 bases). V was cut by 2 bases and J by 2 bases, with 13 bases left in between. Looked up from germline, CDR1 is MGHRA and CDR2 is YSYEKL. The CDR3 covers 15 residues. The CDR3: CASSQQQVLPYEQYF. The CDR3 DNA reads as TGCGCCAGCAGCCAACAACAGGTTCTCCCCTACGAGCAGTACTTC.

A word on this clone: Additional DNA sequences in this sample encode the identical CDR3. The chain employs TRBV18 and TRBJ2-5; D unclear. CDR3 length: 12 amino acids. The germline V gene has CDR1 KGHSH and CDR2 LQKENI. Deletions cut 3 bases from V and 4 bases from J, with 6 bases between. CDR3 DNA sequence: TGTGCCAGCTCACCGGCAGGAGAGACCCAGTACTTC. Translating it yields CASSPAGETQYF.

The chain employs TRBV28 and TRBJ1-2; D gene uncertain. Germline CDR1 MDHEN, CDR2 SYDVKM. V dropped 7 bases and J dropped 3 bases, with 12 bases sitting between them. The CDR3 runs 13 residues. CDR3 amino acids: CASTSQRDYGYTF. The CDR3 DNA reads TGTGCCAGCACCTCCCAACGGGACTATGGCTACACCTTC.

The genes are TRBV5-1 and TRBJ1-4, with D uncertain. Germline assignment: CDR1 SGHRS and CDR2 YFSETQ. Trimming took 0 bases from V and 0 from J, leaving 9 bases between them. The length of the CDR3 is 16 residues. The CDR3 sequence: CASSLGISATNEKLFF. CDR3 nucleotide sequence: TGCGCCAGCAGCTTGGGAATAAGTGCAACTAATGAAAAACTGTTTTTT.

The chain has TRBV6-1 and TRBJ2-5, with a tentative D call TRBD1 (7 bases). V lost 4 bases, J lost 5 bases, and 14 bases lay in between. The germline V gene has CDR1 MNHNS and CDR2 SASEGT. The CDR3 is 14 amino acids. The CDR3 is CASSVSGGRETQYF. Written as DNA, the CDR3 is TGTGCCAGCAGTGTTTCAGGGGGGCGGGAGACCCAGTACTTC.

The chain is built from TRBV7-9 and TRBJ1-5; 8 bases are shared with TRBD1. The CDR3 covers 14 residues. V was pared by 3 bases and J by 3 bases, with 1 base of the junction left unmatched. Per germline, CDR1 SEHNR and CDR2 FQNEAQ (reference sequence). In nucleotides, the CDR3 is TGTGCCAGCAGCTTGGACAGGGACAATCAGCCCCAGCATTTT. It is translated as CASSLDRDNQPQHF. Complete variable domain (other parts from reference TRBV7-9 and TRBJ1-5): DTGVSQNPRHKITKRGQNVTFRCDPISEHNRLYWYRQTLGQGPEFLTYFQNEAQLEKSRLLSDRFSAERPKGSFSTLEIQRTEQGDSAMYLCASSLDRDNQPQHFGDGTRLSIL.